This entry describes one TCR beta chain. Its recognized antigen is unknown. Qualities for individual bases were not recorded, and no much larger clone is one base off. Collaborating institutions collected whole blood in K2EDTA tubes following their own protocols. For TCRbeta analysis, collaborators shipped samples in one of three forms: frozen whole blood, isolated PBMCs, or DNA extracted from either of those sample types. This sample stems from a study of blood T cell repertoires in COVID-19 (dated by TCRdb to about 2020). Background on the whole study: Samples covering the acute and convalescent phases of COVID-19 were provided by collaborators in the United States, Italy and Spain. The material from the prospective study consisted of cDNA or gDNA derived from T cells, B-cell-depleted T cells, or PBMCs. Deeply sampled blood TCRbeta repertoires from subjects exposed to, actively infected with, or recovered from COVID-19 were included in the dataset. The repertoires were released in a freely available public database meant as a resource for research on the immune response to SARS-CoV-2. Samples came from the ongoing ImmuneRACE study (first 160 participants) plus 1,254 subjects from 6 global collaborators. The sample metadata nearly always contained a de-identified subject ID, COVID-19 status, age in years and sex. HLA class I and class II types, where available, came from metadata supplied by the sample provider rather than from assay-based typing. Overall study results and their limits: How much clinical and demographic metadata was included differed by source and by participant, and the metadata was provided uncurated.

The immunoSEQ Assay, a bias-controlled multiplex PCR, was used to amplify TCRbeta CDR3 regions from genomic DNA. The study's processing was this. The number of nucleated cells in each sample was estimated from the amplification of reference gene primers within the assay. To quantify the absolute abundance of each unique TCRbeta CDR3 rearrangement, sequence reads were collapsed and filtered. For each sample, productive Simpson clonality was calculated as the square root of Simpson's diversity index over productive rearrangements. TCRdb carries this immuneACCESS record with in-frame sequences only. Its versions omit some clonotypes, under half of them owing to an unresolved V gene in the studies checked, with the rest unexplained. Clone size and V and J calls were adopted from that table, with D and trimming inferred from the DNA. Present in this sample are about 220,000 clones, around 81% of which were seen just once. The ten biggest clones cover 7.2% of the sample.

V lost 5 bases and J lost 9 bases, and the count of bases not matched to a germline gene is 9. The CDR3 runs 13 amino acids, cysteine and phenylalanine included. The only DNA kept is the CDR3, 39 bases in frame from the first base. The V and J genes are TRBV12-3 or TRBV12-4 and TRBJ2-5, and 7 junctional nucleotides match TRBD1. The receptor was derived from a woman between 65 and 79 years old with acute or convalescent COVID-19. The sample taken for sequencing was peripheral blood. The CDR3 amino acid sequence is: CASSRDSPGPQYF. The DNA sequence is given as TGTGCCAGCAGTCGGGACAGCCCCGGTCCCCAGTACTTC.